The 2 T cell receptor beta chains below were found in one sample sequenced in a study of cytomegalovirus exposure and HLA in healthy donors. The PCR contained 60 Vbeta and 13 Jbeta primers. The protocol was immunoSEQ multiplex PCR, while the TCRdb copy is restricted to in-frame clones and leaves out a portion. The profile shows 170,000 or so clones, almost 85% of them singletons. Material: PBMCs. The origin of the receptors is a boy between 2 and 10 years old in good health and CMV-seronegative.

The count of this clone is one. The V and J genes are TRBV10-3 and TRBJ1-4, with D perhaps matching TRBD1 (5 bases). CDR1 and CDR2 (germline): ENHRY, SYGVKD. The V and J ends lost 1 base and 8 bases respectively, with 11 bases between them. The CDR3 loop spans 14 amino acids. The CDR3 nucleotides are TGTGCCATCAGTGAGTTAAGTGACAGAGAAAAACTGTTTTTT. Protein product: CAISELSDREKLFF.

This sequence joins TRBV7-8 and TRBJ1-1; possibly TRBD1 for D (6 bases). Per germline, CDR1 SGHVS and CDR2 FQNEAQ. V was shortened by 5 bases and J by 0 bases, with 22 bases between the two germline ends. The CDR3 contains 18 residues. Written as DNA, the CDR3 is TGTGCCAGCAGCGGGGGCGGGAGAGTTAAGGGGTTGAACACTGAAGCTTTCTTT. Translating gives CASSGGGRVKGLNTEAFF.